The 2 T cell receptor beta chains in this list originate from one sample, sequenced in a study of Graves' ophthalmopathy and Graves' hyperthyroidism. Researchers took RNA transcripts and amplified TCR beta CDR3 regions from them. First-round RT-PCR used HTBI primers; second-round multiplex PCR followed. TCRdb processed the multiplex PCR reads anew with MiXCR; each CDR3 protein has one entry. The repertoire holds about 740,000 distinct CDR3 sequences, with 40% as singletons. The sequenced material came from peripheral blood. These receptors were collected from an adult man with Graves' ophthalmopathy.

The chain's CDR3 is CAISAQGQGNTIYF. The CDR3 DNA follows: TGTGCCATCAGTGCCCAGGGACAGGGAAACACCATATATTTT. The chain employs TRBV10-3 and TRBJ1-3; 7 nucleotides agree with TRBD1. CDR1 is ENHRY, CDR2 SYGVKD, per germline. The V and J ends lost 4 bases and 4 bases, in that order; junction bases with no gene match: 4. The CDR3 spans 14 residues.

This clonotype appeared once. The V and J genes are TRBV29-1 and TRBJ1-1; a possible D gene is TRBD1 (6 bases). The CDR3 sequence is 13 residues long. V was cut by 3 bases and J by 3 bases, with 11 bases left in between. Germline CDR1 SQVTM, CDR2 ANQGSEA. In DNA, the CDR3 is TGCAGCGTTGAGCGGAACAGGGACACTGAAGCTTTCTTT. It encodes CSVERNRDTEAFF.